This entry lists 11 T cell receptor beta chains sequenced from one sample in a study of T cells in women clearing cervical HPV infection. Profiled with immunoSEQ multiplex PCR; TCRdb holds only in-frame clones, not every one. The sample table includes 25,000 to 35,000 clones. Sequencing was performed on blood buffy coat. The receptors derive from a woman between 18 and 75 years old with a cervical HPV16 infection that either progressed to CIN3+ or cleared (not recorded which).

As for this clone: Read coverage stops 3 residues before the CDR3 terminus; the germline J gene supplies the remainder. The chain links TRBV4-2 to TRBJ1-1; no reliable D call. The CDR3 is made up of 14 amino acids. V lost 6 bases and J 4 bases, leaving 15 bases between the germline ends. CDR1 and CDR2 from the germline V gene are LGHNA and YNFKEQ. The part of the CDR3 DNA that was read is TGTGCCAGCAGTCCTAGGTCCGGCGGCACTGAA. It encodes CASSPRSGGTE. The entire CDR3 protein is CASSPRSGGTEAFF.

On this clone itself: Read coverage stops 3 residues before the CDR3 terminus; the germline J gene supplies the remainder. The chain carries TRBV2 and TRBJ1-4; TRBD1 matches 8 bases. CDR1 SNHLY and CDR2 FYNNEI come from the germline V gene. The CDR3 contains 14 residues. V shed 5 bases and J 8 bases; nucleotides not matched to a gene: 7. CDR3 region: CASSRQGSTEKLFF. The covered CDR3 bases are TGTGCCAGCAGTCGACAGGGGTCAACAGAAAAA.

Incomplete CDR3 DNA: TGTGCCAGCAGCTTACTGCGGGGGCCTTACAATGAG. Amino acid sequence: CASSLLRGPYNE. The full CDR3 is CASSLLRGPYNEQFF. This chain joins TRBV7-2 and TRBJ2-1; maybe TRBD2 (7 bases). The read finishes 3 residues shy of the CDR3 end, and the germline J gene is used to complete it. Germline V CDR1 and CDR2: SGHTA, FQGNSA. This CDR3 is 15 amino acids long. The germline V and J ends were trimmed by 2 bases and 4 bases, with 12 bases remaining between them.

To note about this clone: From the germline J gene comes the end of the CDR3, since the read stops 3 residues before it. The chain recombines TRBV7-6 with TRBJ2-3; 7 nucleotides align to TRBD1. V was clipped by 4 bases and J by 6 bases; unmatched bases: 7. Per germline, CDR1 SGHVS and CDR2 FNYEAQ. CDR3 length: 14 amino acids. The CDR3 loop is CASSSHRGQDTQYF. CDR3 DNA, as far as it was read: TGTGCCAGCAGCTCCCACAGGGGCCAGGATACG.

Remarks on this clone: Read sequence stops 3 residues before the CDR3 end, and the germline J gene provides the missing end. This chain uses TRBV30 with TRBJ1-1; D is ambiguous. Per the germline V gene, CDR1 is GTSNPN and CDR2 is SVGIG (reference sequence). The CDR3 extends over 11 amino acids. The DNA read from the CDR3 is TGTGCCTGGAGTGTCACAGCTCAA. It encodes CAWSVTAQ. The full CDR3 is CAWSVTAQAFF.

Concerning this clone itself: The read terminates 3 residues ahead of where the CDR3 ends, so the germline J gene completes it. The rearrangement uses TRBV11-1 and TRBJ2-5; 9 bases align to TRBD1. The CDR3 consists of 14 residues. Unmatched junction bases numbered 3, after V lost 5 bases and J lost 2 bases. Germline V lookup: CDR1 SGHAT, CDR2 FQDESV (reference sequence). CDR3 DNA, as far as it was read: TGTGCCAGCAGCCTTGACAGGGGGCAAGAGACC. Translated, it gives CASSLDRGQET. The CDR3, in full, reads CASSLDRGQETQYF. The variable domain in full, with the rest retrieved from reference TRBV11-1 and TRBJ2-5, is EAEVAQSPRYKITEKSQAVAFWCDPISGHATLYWYRQILGQGPELLVQFQDESVVDDSQLPKDRFSAERLKGVDSTLKIQPAELGDSAMYLCASSLDRGQETQYFGPGTRLLVL.

Remarks on this clone: Read sequence stops 3 residues before the CDR3 end, and the germline J gene provides the missing end. The gene calls are TRBV2 and TRBJ2-7; TRBD2 matches 12 bases. The germline V gene has CDR1 SNHLY and CDR2 FYNNEI. J was trimmed by 3 bases and V by 4 bases; bases with no gene match: 7. The CDR3 is 16 amino acids. The CDR3 DNA, read in part, is TGTGCCAGCAGTGCTACCGGACTAGCGGGGATCTACGAG. Its protein is CASSATGLAGIYE. The whole CDR3 is CASSATGLAGIYEQYF.

About this clone itself: The read falls 3 residues short of the CDR3 end, and the missing part is taken from the germline J gene. The rearrangement joins TRBV28 to TRBJ1-2; D possibly corresponds to TRBD1 (5 bases). The CDR3 length is 11 residues. Germline values: CDR1 MDHEN, CDR2 SYDVKM. Here the CDR3 reads CASSYRWGYTF. The part of the CDR3 DNA that was read is TGTGCCAGCAGTTACAGGTGGGGC.

As regards this clone: The missing CDR3 end, 3 residues past where the read stops, is filled in from the germline J gene. The V gene is TRBV7-2, the J gene TRBJ1-2, with 9 bases identical to TRBD1. The germline V gene has CDR1 SGHTA and CDR2 FQGNSA. The CDR3 has 13 amino acids. The junction had 2 bases not matched to a gene; V was cut back by 4 bases and J by 5 bases. The CDR3: CASSSGQGYGYTF. The part of the CDR3 DNA that was read is TGTGCCAGCAGCTCAGGACAGGGGTATGGC.

A note on this clone: The read terminates 3 residues before the CDR3 end, so the remaining end is supplied by the germline J gene. The chain is built from TRBV4-2 and TRBJ1-1; TRBD1 matches at 9 bases. The CDR3 totals 13 residues. CDR1 is LGHNA, CDR2 YNFKEQ, per germline. V trimming: 7 bases; J trimming: 3 bases; junction bases outside the gene matches: 3. This chain's CDR3 is CASTTGGDTEAFF. The covered CDR3 bases are TGTGCCAGCACCACAGGGGGCGACACTGAA.

Concerning this clone: The read stops 3 residues short of the end of the CDR3; the missing end is completed from the germline J gene. J is TRBJ1-2 and V is TRBV29-1, with TRBD1 identical over 8 bases. This CDR3 region has 14 residues. From germline, CDR1 is SQVTM and CDR2 ANQGSEA. V was pared by 6 bases and J by 3 bases, with 9 bases of the junction left unmatched. The CDR3 is CSVERGQAYYGYTF. CDR3 DNA, as far as it was read: TGCAGCGTAGAGAGGGGACAGGCCTACTATGGC.